This TCR beta chain emerged from a study of tumor-infiltrating lymphocytes in primary liver carcinoma. Study overall: Roughly 3.5 to 8 million productive TCRbeta reads came from each sample, comparable across tissue types.

V was clipped by 0 bases and J by 4 bases; unmatched bases: 2. The CDR3 sequence is 15 residues long. Looked up from germline, CDR1 is SGHNT and CDR2 is YYREEE (reference sequence). Joint extraction of RNA and DNA used about 17-30 mg of bulk tissue that was unsorted. No patient had received treatment, and all had chronic HBV infection. TCR beta cDNA was made from 450 to 500 ng total RNA with a constant-region primer. Three nested multiplex PCR rounds, a slightly modified ARM-PCR method, built the TCR beta libraries. Use of TRBV1-TRBV30 forward primers with a C-beta reverse primer characterized the first two PCR rounds, which lasted about 10 cycles each. TCRdb fed the multiplex PCR reads into MiXCR, producing one record per CDR3 protein. Of 50,000 to 70,000 distinct CDR3 sequences listed, over 65% are singletons.

This rearrangement joins TRBV5-4 to TRBJ2-1; 9 bases fit TRBD1. This sequence was found in a man aged 40-55 years with primary liver carcinoma and hepatitis B virus infection. The sequenced sample was liver tumor tissue from sampling region 2. Subset noted: tumor region T2, inferior pole. The CDR3 nucleotides read TGTGCCAGCAGCTTGGTGGGACAGGGTTACAATGAGCAGTTCTTC. It is translated as CASSLVGQGYNEQFF.